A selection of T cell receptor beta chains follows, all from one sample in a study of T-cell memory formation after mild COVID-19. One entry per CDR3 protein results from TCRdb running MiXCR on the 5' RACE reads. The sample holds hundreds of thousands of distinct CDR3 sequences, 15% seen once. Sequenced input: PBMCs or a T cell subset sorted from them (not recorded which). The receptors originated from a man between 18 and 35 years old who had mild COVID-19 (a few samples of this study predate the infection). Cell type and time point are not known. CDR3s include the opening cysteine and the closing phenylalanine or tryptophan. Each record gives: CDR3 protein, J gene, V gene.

CASSVAWERGTEAFF,TRBJ1-1,TRBV7-9
CATAGQGNTEAFF,TRBJ1-1,TRBV2
CASCPRPTGMNTEAFF,TRBJ1-1,TRBV6-6
CASSQDRGSHEKLFF,TRBJ1-4,TRBV4-1
CSAARVAGANVLTF,TRBJ2-6,TRBV20-1
CASSLPTANSPLHF,TRBJ1-6,TRBV5-5
CASTQGVQPQHF,TRBJ1-5,TRBV6-2/TRBV6-3
CASSQDRGGGDTQYF,TRBJ2-3,TRBV4-3
CASSVGGSDNEQFF,TRBJ2-1,TRBV9
CASPGGLPFGEQFF,TRBJ2-1,TRBV5-1
CASSTGTDEAFF,TRBJ1-1,TRBV6-6
CASSHRAVQGDQPQHF,TRBJ1-5,TRBV23-1
CASTHRDSYNGYTF,TRBJ1-2,TRBV7-2
CASSLGAPGRNTEAFF,TRBJ1-1,TRBV7-9
CSARDAPGEGFGGYTF,TRBJ1-2,TRBV20-1
CASSLYSDGNTEAFF,TRBJ1-1,TRBV27
CASTTTRGSNQPQHF,TRBJ1-5,TRBV5-1
CASSSTGRTYNEQFF,TRBJ2-1,TRBV7-2
CASSLGGRASGYNEQFF,TRBJ2-1,TRBV11-2
CATSPKPGLAFSSETQYF,TRBJ2-5,TRBV24-1
CAILGGPTDTQYF,TRBJ2-3,TRBV10-3
CASSPSGTGPNEQFF,TRBJ2-1,TRBV4-3
CASTLGGRKDQPQHF,TRBJ1-5,TRBV28
CASSQDQRVTDTQYF,TRBJ2-3,TRBV4-3
CASSLRQYNTEAFF,TRBJ1-1,TRBV7-6
CAWSRGNYYGYTF,TRBJ1-2,TRBV30
CASMGLITSYTQYF,TRBJ2-3,TRBV2
CASSVDGGVSYEQYF,TRBJ2-7,TRBV9
CSAREGGTEAFF,TRBJ1-1,TRBV20-1
CASSLGGHSQETQYF,TRBJ2-5,TRBV7-2
CASSFQRSANTGELFF,TRBJ2-2,TRBV5-1
CASSARHGGATNEKLFF,TRBJ1-4,TRBV9
CSASSSTRMNTEAFF,TRBJ1-1,TRBV20-1
CSVVETVETQYF,TRBJ2-5,TRBV29-1
CASSFGPSSYEQYF,TRBJ2-7,TRBV12-3/TRBV12-4
CASSESRSGVQQFF,TRBJ2-1,TRBV25-1
CAIAPSRGGHTDTQYF,TRBJ2-3,TRBV12-3/TRBV12-4
CASASSSGGGEQFF,TRBJ2-1,TRBV5-1
CASSLETVQETQYF,TRBJ2-5,TRBV5-5
CSARKDTDTQYF,TRBJ2-3,TRBV20-1
CASSEQGPYGYTF,TRBJ1-2,TRBV7-9
CSVIGQEGYNEQFF,TRBJ2-1,TRBV29-1
CASSYVTGGTGELFF,TRBJ2-2,TRBV6-2/TRBV6-3
CASSFDGHAEAFF,TRBJ1-1,TRBV5-1
CASSPGRPLSGNTIYF,TRBJ1-3,TRBV7-2
CASGRGSYNEQFF,TRBJ2-1,TRBV25-1